This TCR beta chain comes out of a study of blood T cell repertoires in COVID-19. For the study at large: PBMCs, B-cell-depleted T cells, or T cells provided the cDNA or gDNA that made up the material.

V trimming: 2 bases; J trimming: 5 bases; junction bases outside the gene matches: 5. The CDR3 has 16 amino acids. CDR1 and CDR2 from the germline V gene are LNHNV and YYDKDF (reference sequence). Libraries were prepared by immunoSEQ multiplex PCR; TCRdb keeps only in-frame clonotypes and omits some of them. Of around 140,000 clones in the sample, 75% to 90% were seen once. The TCR originated in a man aged 45-60 years who had recovered from COVID-19. This rearrangement joins TRBV15 to TRBJ2-2; 10 nucleotides agree with TRBD1. Sequences were obtained from peripheral blood. CDR3 in amino acids: CATSRSPGQGTGELFF. The DNA for the CDR3 is TGTGCCACCAGCAGATCTCCGGGACAGGGGACCGGGGAGCTGTTTTTT.